What follows are 17 T cell receptor beta chains derived from one specimen sequenced in a study of blood T cells in healthy people across ages. Using a J-beta primer mix together with a sample-barcoded 5' primer, a second PCR was run for roughly 7 to 12 cycles. In TCRdb, the 5' RACE reads were re-called with MiXCR into one record per CDR3 protein. The sample shows some 1,000,000 distinct CDR3 sequences, almost 25% of them seen only once. The same data also contributed to another study, on T cells of mothers and their children.

The sequenced sample was blood. The origin of the receptors is a girl aged 2-9 years in good health.

The CDR3 spells CASSPLLGSQETQYF. The CDR3 region has the DNA TGTGCCAGCAGCCCCTTATTGGGGTCCCAAGAGACCCAGTACTTC. This chain connects TRBV7-8 to TRBJ2-5; no clear D. Germline V CDR1 and CDR2: SGHVS, FQNEAQ. The CDR3 has 15 amino acids. V was shortened by 5 bases and J by 1 base, with 14 bases between the two germline ends.

On this clonotype: At one end the junction does not follow the germline gene, possibly because of a read error. The J gene is TRBJ2-6, the V gene TRBV18; 8 bases agree with TRBD1. CDR3 length: 17 amino acids. Germline values: CDR1 KGHSH, CDR2 LQKENI. The CDR3, as DNA: TGTGCCAGCTCACCGGGACAGGCATCCTCTGGGGCCAGCGTCCTGACTTTC. Its protein is CASSPGQASSGASVLTF.

This clonotype has a handful of counts. J is TRBJ2-5 and V is TRBV12-3 or TRBV12-4; maybe TRBD2 (6 bases). Matching the DNA end better, TRBJ2-7 makes the J call doubtful. The length of the CDR3 is 12 residues. CDR3 residues: CAAGSSSYEQYF. The CDR3 DNA sequence: TGTGCCGCGGGGTCGAGCTCCTACGAGCAGTACTTC.

As concerns this clonotype: This clone may be a read error of a much larger clone one base away. This rearrangement joins TRBV27 to TRBJ2-5; tentatively, D is TRBD1 or TRBD2 (5 bases each). The J call may be in error: the DNA end matches TRBJ2-7 better. Germline V gene data show CDR1 as MNHEY and CDR2 as SMNVEV (reference sequence). The CDR3 loop spans 11 amino acids. The CDR3 is CASRWGYEQYF. For the CDR3, the DNA is TGTGCCAGCAGGTGGGGGTACGAGCAGTACTTC.

This clonotype came up once. The genes are TRBV7-9 and TRBJ1-2; D remains unclear. Germline lookup yields CDR1 SEHNR and CDR2 FQNEAQ (reference sequence). The V end lost 5 bases, the J end lost 6 bases, and 13 bases lay between the germline ends. This CDR3 has 13 amino acids. The CDR3, as DNA: TGTGCCAGCAGCCCGGTTGTATGGGATGGCTACACCTTC. Its protein product is CASSPVVWDGYTF.

V and J are TRBV5-1 and TRBJ2-7; 7 bases match TRBD2. The CDR3 is 14 amino acids. Germline V CDR1 and CDR2: SGHRS, YFSETQ. V was clipped by 4 bases and J by 4 bases; unmatched bases: 8. CDR3 DNA: TGCGCCAGCAGCCTGGAGGGACTATTTTACGAGCAGTACTTC. This translates into CASSLEGLFYEQYF. The complete variable domain, with remaining parts taken from reference TRBV5-1 and TRBJ2-7, reads KAGVTQTPRYLIKTRGQQVTLSCSPISGHRSVSWYQQTPGQGLQFLFEYFSETQRNKGNFPGRFSGRQFSNSRSEMNVSTLELGDSALYLCASSLEGLFYEQYFGPGTRLTVT.

The chain links TRBV12-5 to TRBJ1-5, with TRBD1 matching 7 bases. Germline loops: CDR1 LGHNT, CDR2 FRNRAP. The CDR3 sequence is 12 residues long. The V gene end was trimmed by 9 bases and the J gene end by 3 bases; junction bases not matched to a gene: 2. This CDR3 reads CASGTVNQPQHF. The DNA for the CDR3 is TGTGCTAGCGGGACAGTCAATCAGCCCCAGCATTTT.

This chain joins TRBV10-3 and TRBJ2-5, with 10 bases that match TRBD2. The J call may be mistaken, given a closer DNA end match to TRBJ2-1. Germline V gives CDR1 ENHRY, CDR2 SYGVKD. The CDR3 spans 14 residues. The chain's CDR3 is CAISPTSGISEQFF. The CDR3 nucleotides read TGTGCCATCAGCCCAACTAGCGGGATTTCAGAGCAGTTCTTC.

This sequence joins TRBV28 and TRBJ2-6; D gene ambiguous. The CDR3 contains 16 residues. Deletions cut 3 bases from V and 2 bases from J, with 11 bases between. Germline V CDR1 and CDR2: MDHEN, SYDVKM. The CDR3 region is CASSFIPQAGANVLTF. As DNA, the CDR3 is TGTGCCAGCAGTTTCATCCCGCAGGCTGGGGCCAACGTCCTGACTTTC.

The gene calls are TRBV5-1 and TRBJ1-6; possible D gene TRBD1, 5 bases. From germline, CDR1 is SGHRS and CDR2 YFSETQ. Trimming removed 3 bases at V and 11 bases at J, with 12 bases between. This CDR3 has 13 residues. The CDR3 loop reads CASSWDARAPLHF. In DNA form, the CDR3 reads TGCGCCAGCAGCTGGGACGCCAGGGCACCCCTCCACTTT.

The J gene is TRBJ2-4, the V gene TRBV6-5; TRBD1 agrees at 7 bases. The germline CDR1 and CDR2 sequences are MNHEY and SVGAGI. V shed 6 bases and J 0 bases; nucleotides not matched to a gene: 8. The CDR3 loop spans 16 amino acids. The CDR3 spells CASRTGRSLAKNIQYF. The DNA for the CDR3 is TGTGCCAGCAGGACAGGGAGATCGTTAGCCAAAAACATTCAGTACTTC.

The chain carries TRBV2 and TRBJ2-3; D may be TRBD1 (6 bases). CDR3 length: 12 residues. Trimming cost V 8 bases and J 4 bases, with 10 bases left between them. CDR1 is SNHLY, CDR2 FYNNEI, per germline. The CDR3: CASGQLADTQYF. The CDR3 DNA follows: TGTGCCAGCGGACAGCTAGCAGATACGCAGTATTTT.

The chain joins TRBV29-1 to TRBJ2-1; D gene uncertain. V was trimmed by 4 bases and J by 0 bases, leaving 13 bases between them. The germline gives CDR1 SQVTM, CDR2 ANQGSEA. The CDR3 has 15 residues. The CDR3 spells CSVASLLGSYNEQFF. The CDR3 DNA reads TGCAGCGTTGCCTCTTTGTTGGGCTCCTACAATGAGCAGTTCTTC.

V usage is TRBV10-3 and J usage is TRBJ2-5; D is possibly TRBD1 (6 bases). With 3 bases removed from V and 2 bases from J, the gap between germline ends came to 10 bases. Germline lookup yields CDR1 ENHRY and CDR2 SYGVKD. The CDR3 is made up of 14 amino acids. CDR3 sequence (DNA): TGTGCCATCAGTGAAGCGGACAGTCAAGAGACCCAGTACTTC. This sequence encodes CAISEADSQETQYF.

On this clonotype itself: The junction differs from germline at one of its ends, possibly a read error. This chain joins TRBV12-3 or TRBV12-4 and TRBJ1-2; perhaps TRBD1 as D (5 bases). The CDR3 has 14 residues. DNA for the CDR3: TGTACCAGCAGCCCCTCGGGGCAGAGCTATGGCTACACCTTC. The encoded protein is CTSSPSGQSYGYTF.

This clonotype was observed many times. The V and J genes are TRBV28 and TRBJ2-5, with D perhaps matching TRBD1 (6 bases). The J call may be faulty, since TRBJ2-7 better matches the DNA end. Germline-derived CDR1 and CDR2 are MDHEN and SYDVKM. The CDR3 covers 14 residues. The CDR3 loop reads CASSQSTGSYEQYF. The CDR3 DNA sequence: TGTGCCAGCAGTCAATCGACAGGTTCCTACGAGCAGTACTTC.

This clonotype was detected only a few times. This chain joins TRBV25-1 and TRBJ1-4; D gene ambiguous. Trimming shortened V by 5 bases and J by 6 bases, and 28 bases separated the two germline ends. The length of the CDR3 is 19 residues. Germline CDR1 reads MGHDK; CDR2 reads SYGVNS. The CDR3, as DNA: TGTGCCAGCAGTTCGATGATCGGTCAGTTGGGCCAGAGCGATGAAAAACTGTTTTTT. Translating it yields CASSSMIGQLGQSDEKLFF.